The rows below give T cell receptor beta chains drawn from one sample of a study of T cells in Graves' hyperthyroidism and ophthalmopathy. MiXCR was run by TCRdb on the multiplex PCR reads, yielding one entry per CDR3 protein. The table lists 450,000 to 700,000 distinct CDR3 sequences, roughly 46% of them singletons. Sequences were obtained from peripheral blood or thyroid tissue (not recorded which). All receptors derive from a woman aged 18-35 years with Graves' hyperthyroidism. CDR3s include the opening cysteine and the closing phenylalanine or tryptophan. D genes are given only for firm matches. The listing skips clone size in some rows; elsewhere it reads once, few, many or a size class.

>.|many|TRBV24-1|TRBJ2-5
CATSDSYGSQETQYF
TGTGCCACCAGTGATTCCTACGGCAGCCAAGAGACCCAGTACTTC
>.|many|TRBV2|TRBJ2-7
CASADLAYEQYF
TGTGCCAGCGCCGATTTGGCCTACGAGCAGTACTTC
>.|many|TRBV4-1|TRBJ2-7
CASRKLGGYEQYF
TGCGCCAGCAGAAAACTAGGGGGATACGAGCAGTACTTC
>TRBD2|once|TRBV3-1|TRBJ2-5
CASSQAGGQPQYF
TGTGCCAGCAGCCAAGCGGGGGGTCAGCCCCAGTACTTC
>.|many|TRBV20-1|TRBJ2-7
CSSAEVAYEQYF
TGCAGCTCCGCAGAGGTCGCCTACGAGCAGTACTTC
>.|many|TRBV2|TRBJ2-7
CASSDPLGSYEQYF
TGTGCCAGCAGTGATCCCCTAGGATCCTACGAGCAGTACTTC
>.|once|TRBV30|TRBJ2-7
CAWGRTYEQYF
TGTGCCTGGGGACGGACCTACGAGCAGTACTTC
>.|.|TRBV3-1|TRBJ2-6
CASSQVGGANVLTF
TGTGCCAGCAGCCAAGTAGGCGGGGCCAACGTCCTGACTTTC
>.|.|TRBV20-1|TRBJ2-3
CRARQGSTDTQYF
TGCAGGGCTAGGCAGGGAAGCACAGATACGCAGTATTTT
>.|many|TRBV7-3|TRBJ2-6
CASPTEPGTGANVLTF
TGTGCCAGCCCGACGGAACCGGGGACTGGGGCCAACGTCCTGACTTTC
>TRBD1|.|TRBV20-1|TRBJ1-6
CSAINGTENSPLHF
TGCAGTGCCATTAACGGGACAGAGAATTCACCCCTCCACTTT
>TRBD1|.|TRBV29-1|TRBJ2-7
CSADRGSGVF
TGCAGCGCCGACAGGGGATCTGGGGTCTTC
>.|.|TRBV7-2|TRBJ2-7
CASNSRLTSSYEQYF
TGTGCCAGCAACTCACGACTCACTAGCTCCTACGAGCAGTACTTC
>.|many|TRBV20-1|TRBJ2-7
CSAGRDSFEQYF
TGCAGTGCCGGACGGGACTCCTTCGAGCAGTACTTC
>.|.|TRBV5-4|TRBJ2-3
CASTPSSTDTQYF
TGTGCCAGCACCCCTTCCAGCACAGATACGCAGTATTTT
>TRBD1|.|TRBV20-1|TRBJ2-6
CSARAGTGFAGANVLTF
TGCAGTGCTAGAGCCGGGACAGGGTTCGCTGGGGCCAACGTCCTGACTTTC
>.|.|TRBV7-6|TRBJ1-1
CASSRQVGRWHTEAFF
TGTGCCAGCAGCCGTCAGGTGGGGCGCTGGCACACTGAAGCTTTCTTT
>.|many|TRBV29-1|TRBJ1-2
CSVEEGARGYTF
TGCAGCGTTGAAGAGGGGGCCCGTGGCTACACCTTC
>TRBD2|many|TRBV4-2|TRBJ2-7
CASSQRGLAGYEQYF
TGTGCCAGCAGCCAACGGGGACTAGCGGGGTACGAGCAGTACTTC
>TRBD2|many|TRBV6-1|TRBJ2-2
CASRQGRAGELFF
TGTGCCAGCAGACAAGGGAGGGCCGGGGAGCTGTTTTTT
>.|few|TRBV3-1|TRBJ2-3
CASSEHTSSTDTQYF
TGTGCCAGCAGCGAACACACGTCCAGCACAGATACGCAGTATTTT
>.|many|TRBV9|TRBJ2-5
CASSPRGEGVWETQYF
TGTGCCAGCAGCCCACGTGGGGAGGGGGTCTGGGAGACCCAGTACTTC
>.|once|TRBV7-3|TRBJ2-5
CASSREDSPQGTQHF
TGTGCCAGCAGCAGAGAGGACAGCCCTCAAGGGACCCAGCACTTC
>TRBD2|.|TRBV29-1|TRBJ2-7
CSVRTSGTYNEQYF
TGCAGCGTCAGGACTAGCGGGACTTACAATGAGCAGTACTTC
>.|many|TRBV3-1|TRBJ1-1
CASTYSVKTEAFF
TGTGCCAGCACATATTCGGTGAAGACTGAAGCTTTCTTT
>.|many|TRBV29-1|TRBJ2-5
CSVVGQKYQETQYF
TGCAGCGTTGTAGGTCAGAAGTACCAAGAGACCCAGTACTTC
>TRBD1|once|TRBV7-9|TRBJ1-4
CASSRRDRVGHEKLFF
TGTGCCAGCAGCCGAAGGGACAGGGTGGGGCATGAAAAACTGTTTTTT
>TRBD1|.|TRBV5-5|TRBJ2-7
CACNPGQALPEQYF
TGTGCCTGCAATCCGGGACAGGCCCTCCCCGAGCAGTACTTC
>.|.|TRBV10-3|TRBJ1-1
CAIRNRENTEAFF
TGTGCCATCAGGAACAGGGAAAACACTGAAGCTTTCTTT
>TRBD1|few|TRBV2|TRBJ2-7
CASSDVGQSSYEQYF
TGTGCCAGCAGTGATGTGGGACAGAGCTCCTACGAGCAGTACTTC
>TRBD1|many|TRBV14|TRBJ2-2
CASSQVRGSGELFF
TGTGCCAGCAGCCAAGTCAGGGGGTCCGGGGAGCTGTTTTTT
>TRBD2|many|TRBV2|TRBJ2-5
CASSEAGAGGVETQYF
TGTGCCAGCAGTGAAGCTGGAGCGGGAGGTGTAGAGACCCAGTACTTC
>.|many|TRBV9|TRBJ2-5
CASSVGQGQETQYF
TGTGCCAGCAGCGTAGGGCAGGGCCAAGAGACCCAGTACTTC
>TRBD2|.|TRBV5-6|TRBJ2-3
CASSSLAGGSDTQYF
TGTGCCAGCAGCTCACTGGCGGGAGGATCAGATACGCAGTATTTT
>.|many|TRBV7-9|TRBJ1-5
CASSVGPPSNQPQHF
TGTGCCAGCAGCGTCGGACCCCCTAGCAATCAGCCCCAGCATTTT
>TRBD1|many|TRBV29-1|TRBJ1-3
CSVGTGSGNTIYF
TGCAGCGTTGGGACAGGGTCAGGAAACACCATATATTTT
>TRBD1|many|TRBV19|TRBJ2-7
CASSTRGQGFEQYF
TGTGCCAGTAGTACCCGGGGACAGGGGTTCGAGCAGTACTTC
>TRBD1|.|TRBV4-2|TRBJ1-5
CASSRGQGYSNQPQHF
TGTGCCAGCAGCCGGGGACAGGGATATAGCAATCAGCCCCAGCATTTT
>.|.|TRBV18|TRBJ1-5
CASSPGVEPQHF
TGTGCCAGCTCACCAGGGGTTGAGCCCCAGCATTTT
>TRBD1|.|TRBV6-2/TRBV6-3|TRBJ2-7
CASGHRGHPTDYEQYF
TGTGCCAGCGGGCACAGGGGACACCCGACCGATTACGAGCAGTACTTC
>.|few|TRBV30|TRBJ2-2
CAWSLSRVTGELFF
TGTGCCTGGAGCCTATCACGGGTCACCGGGGAGCTGTTTTTT
>.|.|TRBV7-9|TRBJ2-5
CASSLVGGLLETQYF
TGTGCCAGCAGCTTAGTGGGGGGGCTTCTTGAGACCCAGTACTTC
>.|many|TRBV2|TRBJ1-4
CASSEIEGEKLFF
TGTGCCAGCAGTGAGATTGAGGGTGAAAAACTGTTTTTT
>TRBD2|.|TRBV20-1|TRBJ2-1
CSARVPPLAGVDNEQFF
TGCAGTGCTAGGGTTCCCCCCCTAGCGGGAGTTGACAATGAGCAGTTCTTC
>.|many|TRBV12-3/TRBV12-4|TRBJ1-3
CASSPGMGNTIYF
TGTGCCAGCAGCCCGGGGATGGGAAACACCATATATTTT
>.|many|TRBV20-1|TRBJ1-1
CSARDGGTTFF
TGCAGTGCTAGAGATGGCGGGACGACTTTCTTT
>.|.|TRBV7-2|TRBJ1-6
CASSLWVGSPLHF
TGTGCCAGCAGCTTATGGGTGGGTTCACCCCTCCACTTT
>.|many|TRBV7-6|TRBJ1-4
CASSQTGREKLFF
TGTGCCAGCAGTCAAACAGGGCGGGAAAAACTGTTTTTT
>TRBD1|many|TRBV7-9|TRBJ2-6
CASSQSRDRAGANVLTF
TGTGCCAGCAGCCAGTCCCGGGACAGGGCTGGGGCCAACGTCCTGACTTTC
>TRBD2|many|TRBV29-1|TRBJ2-7
CSDQGLAAPSEQYF
TGCAGCGACCAAGGACTAGCGGCTCCCTCCGAGCAGTACTTC
>TRBD2|.|TRBV10-3|TRBJ2-1
CAINGLEDEQFF
TGTGCCATCAATGGACTAGAGGATGAGCAGTTCTTC
>.|many|TRBV7-9|TRBJ2-1
CASSSAAGNEQFF
TGTGCCAGCAGCTCCGCCGCGGGGAATGAGCAGTTCTTC
>.|.|TRBV24-1|TRBJ2-7
CATAHGTTSYEQYF
TGTGCCACCGCGCATGGGACGACCTCCTACGAGCAGTACTTC
>.|few|TRBV5-1|TRBJ2-7
CASSLGLGGGGNSYEQYF
TGCGCCAGCAGCTTGGGTCTGGGCGGCGGCGGTAATTCCTACGAGCAGTACTTC
>.|many|TRBV20-1|TRBJ1-1
CSARARGRTEAFF
TGCAGTGCTAGAGCTCGGGGCCGCACTGAAGCTTTCTTT